These T cell receptor beta chains were read from a single sample in a study of vaccination effects on CD4 cells after COVID-19. Their specific antigens are unknown. Measured with immunoSEQ multiplex PCR; TCRdb has only the in-frame clones, and not every one. The sample consists of roughly 50,000 clones, 75% to 80% of them appearing once. The source was CD4+ T cells from PBMCs cultured with HCoV-OC43 spike peptides, collected before COVID-19 vaccination. Receptors originate from a human donor who received a COVID-19 vaccine. Each CDR3 is given with its conserved first and last residue. Fields, in order: D gene, V gene, J gene, CDR3 protein. A D gene is named only where the DNA matches it firmly.

TRBD1,TRBV5-1,TRBJ2-1,CASSLFRTGVGGEQFF
NA,TRBV24-1,TRBJ2-2,CATSDPGRPNTGELFF
NA,TRBV27,TRBJ1-6,CASSLRDISSSYNSPLHF
NA,TRBV7-2,TRBJ2-5,CASSPGRAVETQYF
NA,TRBV19,TRBJ2-5,CASSIETAQETQYF
NA,TRBV18,TRBJ2-3,CASSPPNRASTDTQYF
TRBD1,TRBV9,TRBJ2-5,CASSHMTGGDETQYF
TRBD1,TRBV12-5,TRBJ1-2,CASGLGGTGGKLYTF
TRBD1,TRBV18,TRBJ1-1,CASSPPDRGLEAFF
NA,TRBV6-5,TRBJ1-1,CASSYSRWGDTEAFF
TRBD1,TRBV6-5,TRBJ1-1,CASSRTGPLNTEAFF
TRBD1,TRBV18,TRBJ1-1,CASSPRRDSEAFF
TRBD1,TRBV19,TRBJ1-1,CASSPWDRARTEAFF
TRBD2,TRBV7-2,TRBJ2-2,CASRSLAGAGELFF
NA,TRBV18,TRBJ1-6,CASSNQGTGNSPLHF
NA,TRBV4-3,TRBJ2-2,CASSHSGANTGELFF
NA,TRBV3-1/TRBV3-2,TRBJ2-3,CASSQHQNCSTDTQYF
NA,TRBV28,TRBJ2-6,CASSFSRAGANVLTF
NA,TRBV6-4,TRBJ1-2,CASSADRTGFGYTF
TRBD2,TRBV11-2,TRBJ2-2,CASSLGLAGGENTGELFF
NA,TRBV12-3/TRBV12-4,TRBJ1-1,CASSGRGEAFF
NA,TRBV24-1,TRBJ2-1,CATSDMGDPNEQFF
NA,TRBV5-1,TRBJ1-1,CASSLEWGNTEAFF
TRBD1,TRBV10-2,TRBJ1-6,CASSRTGENSPLHF
NA,TRBV29-1,TRBJ1-2,CSVESTALGYTF
TRBD1,TRBV24-1,TRBJ2-1,CATSDSGQGAYNEQFF
NA,TRBV4-1,TRBJ2-6,CASSQGVVGANVLTF
NA,TRBV5-1,TRBJ1-4,CASNEGSNEKLFF
NA,TRBV3-1/TRBV3-2,TRBJ1-2,CASSHAPRDKSYTF
NA,TRBV2,TRBJ2-5,CASRRRMEETQYF
TRBD1,TRBV4-1,TRBJ2-3,CASSQEGQGLDTQYF
NA,TRBV7-3,TRBJ1-1,CASSLRGNTEAFF
NA,TRBV6-5,TRBJ1-1,CASSLDRLTEAFF